This T cell receptor beta chain was documented in a study of T cell repertoires in cytomegalovirus infection. This clonotype was observed a few times. Antigen: not known. In germline, CDR1 is MNHEY, CDR2 SMNVEV (reference sequence). After removal of 7 bases from V and 4 bases from J, the junction contained 10 bases not matched to a gene. This CDR3 comprises 15 residues. TCRdb called the reads again in MiXCR, with one record for every CDR3 protein. The data contain approximately 1,000,000 distinct CDR3 sequences, roughly 31% of them singletons. The sample was cultured CD8+ T cells from PBMCs, taken from culture after CMV antigen stimulation. This TCR came from a human donor in good health (CMV status not recorded). Some clones in this sample may be carry-over from other donors' samples. The chain recombines TRBV27 with TRBJ1-3; 7 nucleotides line up with TRBD1. The DNA of the CDR3 is TGTGCCAGCATGGCAGGGGGGGCGCCCGGAAACACCATATATTTT. Its translation is CASMAGGAPGNTIYF.